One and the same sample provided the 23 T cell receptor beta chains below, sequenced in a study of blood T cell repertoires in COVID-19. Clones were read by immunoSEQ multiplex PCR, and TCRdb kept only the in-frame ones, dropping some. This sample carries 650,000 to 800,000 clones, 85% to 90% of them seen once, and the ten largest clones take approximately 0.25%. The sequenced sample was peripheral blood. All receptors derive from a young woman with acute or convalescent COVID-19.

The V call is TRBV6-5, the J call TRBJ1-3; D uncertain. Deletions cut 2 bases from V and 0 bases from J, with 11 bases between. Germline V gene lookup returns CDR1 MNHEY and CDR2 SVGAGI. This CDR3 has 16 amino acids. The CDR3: CASSYEGPRSGNTIYF. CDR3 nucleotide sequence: TGTGCCAGCAGTTACGAGGGTCCCCGCTCTGGAAACACCATATATTTT.

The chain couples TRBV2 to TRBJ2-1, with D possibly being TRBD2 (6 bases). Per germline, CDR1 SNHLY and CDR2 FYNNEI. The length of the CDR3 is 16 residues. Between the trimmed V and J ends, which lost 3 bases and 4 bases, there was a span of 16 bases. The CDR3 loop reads CASSEGLGTAYNEQFF. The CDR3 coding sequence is TGTGCCAGCAGTGAGGGACTCGGGACCGCTTACAATGAGCAGTTCTTC.

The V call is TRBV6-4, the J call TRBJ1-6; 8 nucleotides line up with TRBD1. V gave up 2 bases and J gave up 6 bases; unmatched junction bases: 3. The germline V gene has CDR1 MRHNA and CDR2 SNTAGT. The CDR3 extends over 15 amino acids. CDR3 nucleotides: TGTGCCAGCAGTGACGGTACAGGGGGTAATTCACCCCTCCACTTT. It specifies CASSDGTGGNSPLHF.

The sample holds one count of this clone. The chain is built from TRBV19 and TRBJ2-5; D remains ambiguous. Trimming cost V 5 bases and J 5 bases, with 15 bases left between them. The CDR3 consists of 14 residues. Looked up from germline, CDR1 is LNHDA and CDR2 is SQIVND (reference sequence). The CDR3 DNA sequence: TGTGCCAGTAGTCCCCCCCTTTGGCCCGAGACCCAGTACTTC. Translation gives CASSPPLWPETQYF.

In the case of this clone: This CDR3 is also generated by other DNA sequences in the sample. CDR3 in amino acids: CASSQAGEQYF. CDR3 bases: TGTGCCAGCAGCCAAGCCGGCGAGCAGTACTTC. V usage is TRBV3-1 (or the pseudogene TRBV3-2) and J usage is TRBJ2-7; D unresolved. In germline, CDR1 is LGHDT, CDR2 YNNKEL (reference sequence). With 1 base removed from V and 6 bases from J, the gap between germline ends came to 4 bases. The CDR3 sequence is 11 residues long.

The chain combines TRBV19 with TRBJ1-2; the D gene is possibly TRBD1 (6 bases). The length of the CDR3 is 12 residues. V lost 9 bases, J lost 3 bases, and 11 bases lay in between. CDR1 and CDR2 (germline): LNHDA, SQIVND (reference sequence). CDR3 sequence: CASQRGYYGYTF. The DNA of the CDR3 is TGTGCCAGCCAGAGGGGGTACTATGGCTACACCTTC. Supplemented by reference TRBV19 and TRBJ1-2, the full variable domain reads DGGITQSPKYLFRKEGQNVTLSCEQNLNHDAMYWYRQDPGQGLRLIYYSQIVNDFQKGDIAEGYSVSREKKESFPLTVTSAQKNPTAFYLCASQRGYYGYTFGSGTRLTVV.

CDR3 amino acids: CASSIGRGSGMIRTDTQYF. The CDR3 DNA reads TGTGCCAGTAGTATAGGTCGCGGGTCTGGCATGATAAGAACAGATACGCAGTATTTT. J is TRBJ2-3 and V is TRBV19; possibly TRBD2 for D (5 bases). CDR3 length: 19 residues. The V and J ends lost 1 base and 3 bases respectively, with 23 bases between them. Germline V lookup: CDR1 LNHDA, CDR2 SQIVND (reference sequence).

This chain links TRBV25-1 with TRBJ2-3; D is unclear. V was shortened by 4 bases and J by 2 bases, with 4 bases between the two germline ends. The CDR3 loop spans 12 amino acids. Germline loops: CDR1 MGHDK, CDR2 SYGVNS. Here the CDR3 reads CASSANTDTQYF. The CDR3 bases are TGTGCCAGCAGTGCCAACACAGATACGCAGTATTTT.

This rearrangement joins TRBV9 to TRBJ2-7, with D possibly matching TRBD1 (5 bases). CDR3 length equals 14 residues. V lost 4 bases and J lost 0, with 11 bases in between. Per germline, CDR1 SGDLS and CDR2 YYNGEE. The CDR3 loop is CASSSQTDSYEQYF. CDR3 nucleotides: TGTGCCAGCAGCAGCCAGACAGACTCCTACGAGCAGTACTTC.

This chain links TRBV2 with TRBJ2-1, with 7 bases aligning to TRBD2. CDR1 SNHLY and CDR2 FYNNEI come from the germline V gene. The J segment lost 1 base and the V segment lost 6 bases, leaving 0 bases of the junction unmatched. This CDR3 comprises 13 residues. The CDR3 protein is CASRRGSYNEQFF. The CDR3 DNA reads TGTGCCAGCAGGCGGGGGTCCTACAATGAGCAGTTCTTC.

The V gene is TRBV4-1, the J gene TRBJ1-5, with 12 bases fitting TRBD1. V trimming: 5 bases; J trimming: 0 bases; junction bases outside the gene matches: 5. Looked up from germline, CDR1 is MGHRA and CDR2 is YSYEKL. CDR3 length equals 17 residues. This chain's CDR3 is CASSEGQGAYSNQPQHF. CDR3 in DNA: TGCGCCAGCAGCGAGGGACAGGGGGCCTATAGCAATCAGCCCCAGCATTTT.

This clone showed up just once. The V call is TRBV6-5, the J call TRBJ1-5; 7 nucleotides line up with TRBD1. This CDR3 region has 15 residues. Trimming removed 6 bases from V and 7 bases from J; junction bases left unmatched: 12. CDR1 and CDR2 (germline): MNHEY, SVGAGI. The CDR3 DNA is TGTGCCAGCAGACCCGGGACAGCACAAGGGCAGCCCCAGCATTTT. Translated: CASRPGTAQGQPQHF.

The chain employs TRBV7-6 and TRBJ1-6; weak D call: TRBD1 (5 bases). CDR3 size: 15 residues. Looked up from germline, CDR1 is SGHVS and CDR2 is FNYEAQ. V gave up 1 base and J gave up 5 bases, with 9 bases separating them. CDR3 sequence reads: CASSLVGGDNSPLHF. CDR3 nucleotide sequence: TGTGCCAGCAGCTTAGTCGGAGGGGATAATTCACCCCTCCACTTT.

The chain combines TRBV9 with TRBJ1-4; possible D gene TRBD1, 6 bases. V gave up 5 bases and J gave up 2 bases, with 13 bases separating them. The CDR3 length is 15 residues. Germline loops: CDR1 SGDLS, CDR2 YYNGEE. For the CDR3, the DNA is TGTGCCAGCAGTCCCGGGGGGCACACTAATGAAAAACTGTTTTTT. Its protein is CASSPGGHTNEKLFF.

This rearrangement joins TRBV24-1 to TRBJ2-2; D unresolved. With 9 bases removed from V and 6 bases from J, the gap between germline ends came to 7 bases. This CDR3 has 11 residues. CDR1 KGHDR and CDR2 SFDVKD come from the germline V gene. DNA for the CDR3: TGTGCCACCGGGCTGGCCGGGGAGCTGTTTTTT. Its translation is CATGLAGELFF.

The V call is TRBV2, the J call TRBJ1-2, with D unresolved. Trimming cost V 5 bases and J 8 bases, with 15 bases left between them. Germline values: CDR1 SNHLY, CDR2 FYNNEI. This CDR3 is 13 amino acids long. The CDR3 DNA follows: TGTGCCAGCAGTCGAACCTCGGGGAGAGGCTACACCTTC. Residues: CASSRTSGRGYTF. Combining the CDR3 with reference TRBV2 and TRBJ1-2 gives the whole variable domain EPEVTQTPSHQVTQMGQEVILRCVPISNHLYFYWYRQILGQKVEFLVSFYNNEISEKSEIFDDQFSVERPDGSNFTLKIRSTKLEDSAMYFCASSRTSGRGYTFGSGTRLTVV.

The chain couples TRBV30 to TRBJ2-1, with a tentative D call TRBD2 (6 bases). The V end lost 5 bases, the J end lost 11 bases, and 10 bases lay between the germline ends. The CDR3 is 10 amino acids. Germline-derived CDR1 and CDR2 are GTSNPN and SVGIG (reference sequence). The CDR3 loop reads CAWGTSQQFF. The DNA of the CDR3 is TGTGCCTGGGGGACTTCTCAGCAGTTCTTC.

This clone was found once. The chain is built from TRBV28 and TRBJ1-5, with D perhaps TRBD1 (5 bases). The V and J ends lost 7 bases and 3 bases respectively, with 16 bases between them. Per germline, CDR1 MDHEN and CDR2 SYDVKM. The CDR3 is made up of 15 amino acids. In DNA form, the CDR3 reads TGTGCCAGCACCATGATCCCGACAGTCAATCAGCCCCAGCATTTT. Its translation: CASTMIPTVNQPQHF.

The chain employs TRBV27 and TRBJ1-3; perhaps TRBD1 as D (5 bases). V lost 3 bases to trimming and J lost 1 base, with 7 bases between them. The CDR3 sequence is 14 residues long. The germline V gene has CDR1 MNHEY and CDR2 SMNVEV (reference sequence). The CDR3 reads CASSFSGSGNTIYF. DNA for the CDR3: TGTGCCAGCAGTTTTTCAGGGTCTGGAAACACCATATATTTT.

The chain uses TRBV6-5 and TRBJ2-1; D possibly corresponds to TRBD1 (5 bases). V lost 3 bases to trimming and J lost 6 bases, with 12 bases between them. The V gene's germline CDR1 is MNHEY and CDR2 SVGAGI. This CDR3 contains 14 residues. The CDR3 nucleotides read TGTGCCAGCAGTTATGGCAGGGTCCCCAATGAGCAGTTCTTC. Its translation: CASSYGRVPNEQFF.

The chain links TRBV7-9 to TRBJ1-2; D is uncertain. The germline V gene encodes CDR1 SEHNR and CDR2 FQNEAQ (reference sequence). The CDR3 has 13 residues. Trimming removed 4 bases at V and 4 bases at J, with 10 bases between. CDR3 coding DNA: TGTGCCAGCAGCTCAACAGCAACCTATGGCTACACCTTC. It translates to CASSSTATYGYTF. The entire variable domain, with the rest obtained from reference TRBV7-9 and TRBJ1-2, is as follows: DTGVSQNPRHKITKRGQNVTFRCDPISEHNRLYWYRQTLGQGPEFLTYFQNEAQLEKSRLLSDRFSAERPKGSFSTLEIQRTEQGDSAMYLCASSSTATYGYTFGSGTRLTVV.

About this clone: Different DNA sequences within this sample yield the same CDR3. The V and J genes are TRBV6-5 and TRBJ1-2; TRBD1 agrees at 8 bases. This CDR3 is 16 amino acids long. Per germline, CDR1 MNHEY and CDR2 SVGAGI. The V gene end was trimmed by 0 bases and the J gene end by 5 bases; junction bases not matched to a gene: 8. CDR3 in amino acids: CASSYSRTGGNYGYTF. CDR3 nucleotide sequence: TGTGCCAGCAGTTACTCCCGCACAGGGGGGAATTATGGCTACACCTTC.

The CDR3: CASSLDLGSEAFF. In nucleotides, the CDR3 is TGTGCCAGCAGCCTAGACCTCGGGTCTGAAGCTTTCTTT. This sequence joins TRBV7-9 and TRBJ1-1; D remains unclear. The CDR3 consists of 13 residues. Trimming took 5 bases from V and 6 from J, leaving 13 bases between them. Germline lookup yields CDR1 SEHNR and CDR2 FQNEAQ (reference sequence).